These 9 T cell receptor beta chains came from one sample sequenced in a study of blood T cell repertoires in COVID-19. Sequencing was performed with immunoSEQ multiplex PCR; in TCRdb, only in-frame clones are kept and a portion is missing. The data contain approximately 170,000 clones, about 85% of them singletons. The sample consisted of peripheral blood. The receptors shown here come from a man at least 80 years old with COVID-19, enrolled during active disease.

The chain is built from TRBV29-1 and TRBJ1-5; unclear D gene. Trimming stripped 1 base from V and 3 bases from J, with 7 bases between. The germline V gene encodes CDR1 SQVTM and CDR2 ANQGSEA. The CDR3 is 13 residues long. The CDR3 sequence is CSVEGPSNQPQHF. The CDR3, as DNA: TGCAGCGTTGAAGGGCCCTCCAATCAGCCCCAGCATTTT.

The CDR3 DNA is TGTGCCAGCAGCCTCGGGACAGGAGATGGCTACACCTTC. The encoded protein is CASSLGTGDGYTF. The genes are TRBV3-1 (or the pseudogene TRBV3-2) and TRBJ1-2; TRBD1 aligns across 8 bases. The CDR3 spans 13 residues. Germline values: CDR1 LGHDT, CDR2 YNNKEL (reference sequence). J gave up 6 bases and V 4 bases, and 4 bases lay outside the gene matches.

The rearrangement links TRBV2 to TRBJ1-6; TRBD1 aligns across 7 bases. Germline V gene sequence: CDR1 SNHLY, CDR2 FYNNEI. The V gene end was trimmed by 1 base and the J gene end by 14 bases; junction bases not matched to a gene: 8. This CDR3 has 14 residues. CDR3 sequence reads: CASSEGGTGTALHF. The CDR3 region has the DNA TGTGCCAGCAGTGAAGGGGGTACGGGGACAGCCCTCCACTTT.

This chain connects TRBV3-1 (or the pseudogene TRBV3-2) to TRBJ2-3; 12 bases match TRBD2. Germline CDR1 is LGHDT and CDR2 is YNNKEL (reference sequence). The CDR3 spans 15 residues. The junction had 3 bases not matched to a gene; V was cut back by 4 bases and J by 4 bases. CDR3 in amino acids: CASSLTSGGPDTQYF. CDR3 nucleotides: TGTGCCAGCAGCCTAACTAGCGGGGGGCCAGATACGCAGTATTTT.

This clone has only one observation. The chain employs TRBV6-5 and TRBJ1-2, with 7 bases matching TRBD1. The CDR3 covers 13 residues. Germline V gives CDR1 MNHEY, CDR2 SVGAGI. The J segment lost 2 bases and the V segment lost 5 bases, leaving 2 bases of the junction unmatched. The chain's CDR3 is CASSTGDNYGYTF. The CDR3 DNA sequence: TGTGCCAGCAGTACAGGGGACAACTATGGCTACACCTTC.

J is TRBJ1-2 and V is TRBV18, with 8 bases fitting TRBD1. Germline-derived CDR1 and CDR2 are KGHSH and LQKENI. The CDR3 extends over 19 amino acids. The ends lost 2 bases at V and 7 bases at J; junction bases unmatched: 21. The CDR3: CASSPITSGKQGAKGGYTF. CDR3 DNA: TGTGCCAGCTCACCAATAACATCCGGCAAGCAGGGGGCGAAGGGTGGCTACACCTTC.

V gene TRBV12-3 or TRBV12-4 combines with J gene TRBJ1-5; the match to TRBD1 covers 8 bases. V lost 6 bases to trimming and J lost 3 bases; unmatched junction nucleotides: 1. This CDR3 is built from 13 residues. The CDR3 spells CASRDRANQPQHF. In nucleotides, the CDR3 is TGTGCCAGCAGGGACAGGGCCAATCAGCCCCAGCATTTT.

The chain joins TRBV4-2 to TRBJ1-5; D is unresolved. The CDR3 runs to 13 residues. V was shortened by 4 bases and J by 7 bases, with 11 bases between the two germline ends. CDR1 and CDR2 (germline): LGHNA, YNFKEQ. CDR3 protein: CASSLSGNQPQHF. The CDR3 DNA is TGTGCCAGCAGCCTGTCCGGGAACCAGCCCCAGCATTTT.

This chain joins TRBV4-2 and TRBJ1-5; 8 bases agree with TRBD1. The CDR3 has 20 amino acids. With 1 base clipped from V and 2 bases from J, the junction kept 16 bases outside the gene matches. Germline CDR1 and CDR2: LGHNA and YNFKEQ. CDR3 sequence reads: CASSQGRRDRLRDGNQPQHF. The CDR3 DNA sequence: TGTGCCAGCAGCCAAGGACGCCGGGACAGGCTAAGGGATGGCAATCAGCCCCAGCATTTT.